These 17 T cell receptor beta chains were all obtained from the same sample, sequenced in a study of cytomegalovirus exposure and HLA in healthy donors. In the PCR, 60 Vbeta and 13 Jbeta primers were used. Sequencing used immunoSEQ multiplex PCR; TCRdb keeps in-frame clones, though not all of them. The table records around 160,000 clones, under 85% of them present only once. The specimen was PBMCs. The receptors shown here come from a woman aged 40 to 49 in good health and CMV-seropositive.

This rearrangement joins TRBV5-6 to TRBJ2-2; 11 nucleotides match TRBD2. The J segment lost 5 bases and the V segment lost 5 bases, leaving 2 bases of the junction unmatched. The CDR3 is made up of 14 amino acids. CDR1 SGHDT and CDR2 YYEEEE come from the germline V gene. CDR3 nucleotide sequence: TGTGCCAGCAGAGCTAGCGGGGGGACCGGGGAGCTGTTTTTT. This translates into CASRASGGTGELFF.

The chain combines TRBV25-1 with TRBJ1-1; 11 bases map to TRBD1. The CDR3 has 14 residues. Germline V gives CDR1 MGHDK, CDR2 SYGVNS. The junction had 6 bases not matched to a gene; V was cut back by 6 bases and J by 6 bases. This CDR3 reads CASRRDRGGSEAFF. CDR3 DNA: TGTGCCAGCAGGAGGGACAGGGGGGGCTCTGAAGCTTTCTTT.

The J gene is TRBJ2-7, the V gene TRBV18; a weak D match, TRBD1 (6 bases). Germline lookup yields CDR1 KGHSH and CDR2 LQKENI. The CDR3 length is 12 residues. Trimming cost V 4 bases and J 7 bases, with 11 bases left between them. CDR3 nucleotide sequence: TGTGCCAGCTCACTACAGGGTCGGGAGCAGTACTTC. Translation gives CASSLQGREQYF.

The chain uses TRBV5-6 and TRBJ2-1; perhaps TRBD2 as D (5 bases). Germline V gene data show CDR1 as SGHDT and CDR2 as YYEEEE. CDR3 length: 12 residues. Deletions cut 4 bases from V and 12 bases from J, with 14 bases between. The CDR3 DNA sequence: TGTGCCAGCAGCGTGGGGAGCGCCTGGCAGTTCTTC. Translated, it gives CASSVGSAWQFF.

The chain uses TRBV7-9 and TRBJ2-5; D remains unclear. Germline CDR1 SEHNR, CDR2 FQNEAQ (reference sequence). CDR3 size: 13 residues. Trimming removed 4 bases from V and 5 bases from J, with 11 bases in between. CDR3 region: CASSSGRQETQYF. The CDR3 region has the DNA TGTGCCAGCAGCTCTGGGCGTCAGGAGACCCAGTACTTC.

The chain links TRBV2 to TRBJ2-3, with 8 positions matching TRBD1. The length of the CDR3 is 15 residues. Germline assignment: CDR1 SNHLY and CDR2 FYNNEI. V shed 5 bases and J 4 bases; nucleotides not matched to a gene: 8. The CDR3 sequence: CASSWRQGASDTQYF. In DNA, the CDR3 is TGTGCCAGCAGTTGGCGGCAGGGGGCATCAGATACGCAGTATTTT.

The gene calls are TRBV30 and TRBJ2-3; 7 bases match TRBD2. The V gene end was trimmed by 2 bases and the J gene end by 1 base; junction bases not matched to a gene: 6. The CDR3 length is 15 residues. Looked up from germline, CDR1 is GTSNPN and CDR2 is SVGIG (reference sequence). The CDR3 DNA is TGTGCCTGGAGTAGGGGAGGGAAAGGCACAGATACGCAGTATTTT. It codes for CAWSRGGKGTDTQYF. Variable domain in full (rest from reference TRBV30 and TRBJ2-3): SQTIHQWPATLVQPVGSPLSLECTVEGTSNPNLYWYRQAAGRGLQLLFYSVGIGQISSEVPQNLSASRPQDRQFILSSKKLLLSDSGFYLCAWSRGGKGTDTQYFGPGTRLTVL.

In its sample, this clone was seen once. The gene calls are TRBV29-1 and TRBJ1-1; D possibly corresponds to TRBD1 (5 bases). This CDR3 has 15 residues. V shed 3 bases and J shed 3 bases, with 17 bases lying between them. Germline V gene sequence: CDR1 SQVTM, CDR2 ANQGSEA. In nucleotides, the CDR3 is TGCAGCGTTGATACCCGGGCCGGAGGGGACACTGAAGCTTTCTTT. Its protein product is CSVDTRAGGDTEAFF.

This clone was observed a single time. V and J are TRBV19 and TRBJ2-7, with D uncertain. The CDR3 extends over 12 amino acids. Germline CDR1 reads LNHDA; CDR2 reads SQIVND (reference sequence). V was shortened by 5 bases and J by 5 bases, with 10 bases between the two germline ends. CDR3 DNA sequence: TGTGCCAGTAGTTCAAACACAAACGAGCAGTACTTC. Amino acid sequence: CASSSNTNEQYF.

This clone was found a few times. This chain links TRBV29-1 with TRBJ1-2; D gene unclear. V was cut by 7 bases and J by 0 bases, with 12 bases left in between. Per germline, CDR1 SQVTM and CDR2 ANQGSEA. The CDR3 length is 13 residues. This CDR3 is CSARTETNYGYTF. DNA for the CDR3: TGCAGCGCCAGAACAGAAACTAACTATGGCTACACCTTC.

The chain is built from TRBV28 and TRBJ1-1; 7 bases fit TRBD1. There are 13 residues in the CDR3. Per the germline V gene, CDR1 is MDHEN and CDR2 is SYDVKM. The J segment lost 6 bases and the V segment lost 7 bases, leaving 8 bases of the junction unmatched. In DNA form, the CDR3 reads TGTGCCAGCATCGGACAGGAACCCCCTGAAGCTTTCTTT. Translating gives CASIGQEPPEAFF.

This chain links TRBV30 with TRBJ1-4, with 8 bases identical to TRBD1. CDR3 length: 13 residues. The ends lost 5 bases at V and 5 bases at J; junction bases unmatched: 4. Germline V lookup: CDR1 GTSNPN, CDR2 SVGIG (reference sequence). CDR3 sequence reads: CAWDRGGNEKLFF. CDR3 nucleotides: TGTGCCTGGGACAGGGGAGGGAATGAAAAACTGTTTTTT.

About this clone itself: At one end, the junction sequence differs from germline, possibly due to a read error. This chain links TRBV7-9 with TRBJ2-7, with a tentative D call TRBD1 (6 bases). The CDR3 runs to 14 residues. In germline, CDR1 is SEHNR, CDR2 FQNEAQ (reference sequence). CDR3 sequence: CSSSLGDTSHEQYF. DNA for the CDR3: TGTTCCAGCAGCTTAGGGGACACATCTCACGAGCAGTACTTC.

J is TRBJ1-4 and V is TRBV5-1, with unresolved D. The CDR3 covers 14 residues. Germline V gene data show CDR1 as SGHRS and CDR2 as YFSETQ. Trimming left V 0 bases short and J 8 bases short, with 11 bases between. This CDR3 reads CASSLGEGSEKLFF. The CDR3 DNA reads as TGCGCCAGCAGCTTGGGTGAGGGATCGGAAAAACTGTTTTTT.

V is TRBV12-5 and J is TRBJ1-1, with a possible D match to TRBD1 (6 bases). Trimming took 1 base from V and 5 from J, leaving 8 bases between them. Germline V CDR1 and CDR2: LGHNT, FRNRAP. The CDR3 spans 13 residues. CDR3 nucleotide sequence: TGTGCTAGTGGTTTGGACAGGGTTACTGAAGCTTTCTTT. Translated: CASGLDRVTEAFF.

The chain links TRBV7-9 to TRBJ2-2; 7 bases fit TRBD2. CDR1 and CDR2 from the germline V gene are SEHNR and FQNEAQ (reference sequence). This CDR3 contains 15 residues. V shed 7 bases, J shed 5 bases, and the junction held 10 bases outside the gene matches. CDR3 protein: CASTLWEGGTGELFF. CDR3 DNA sequence: TGTGCCAGCACCCTCTGGGAGGGTGGGACCGGGGAGCTGTTTTTT.

The gene calls are TRBV5-1 and TRBJ2-3; D is perhaps TRBD2 (5 bases). The CDR3 has 15 residues. V dropped 5 bases and J dropped 0 bases, with 13 bases sitting between them. CDR1 is SGHRS, CDR2 YFSETQ, per germline. The CDR3 DNA follows: TGCGCCAGCAGGGCGGGCCCGGCTAGCACAGATACGCAGTATTTT. Its protein product is CASRAGPASTDTQYF.